This passage covers 18 T cell receptor beta chains from one sample sequenced in a study of shared clonotypes between healthy human individuals. Naive CD8 cells were CD45RO-negative, positively selected for CCR7, excluding terminally differentiated effector memory CD45RA+ cells. Assay used: immunoSEQ multiplex PCR; TCRdb lists only in-frame clones, some missing. The repertoire includes just over 2,000,000 clones, about 95% of them detected once, and around 1.1% sits in the top ten. Sample: naive CD8+ T cells sorted from blood. The receptors derive from a man between 18 and 35 years old in good health.

The chain combines TRBV27 with TRBJ2-2, with a weak D call TRBD2 (6 bases). The CDR3 loop spans 15 amino acids. The ends were cut back, 8 bases at V and 3 bases at J, with 16 bases in the middle. Germline CDR1 is MNHEY and CDR2 is SMNVEV (reference sequence). As DNA, the CDR3 is TGTGCCAGCCGAGAGGGGCCGGGGGACACCGGGGAGCTGTTTTTT. Translation gives CASREGPGDTGELFF.

The CDR3 loop reads CASSLAEVGGYGNTIYF. In nucleotides, the CDR3 is TGTGCCAGCAGCTTGGCCGAGGTCGGGGGCTACGGAAACACCATATATTTT. The gene calls are TRBV5-6 and TRBJ1-3; D might be TRBD1 (6 bases). CDR1 is SGHDT, CDR2 YYEEEE, per germline. The CDR3 spans 17 residues. V was pared by 0 bases and J by 4 bases, with 17 bases between.

The chain joins TRBV15 to TRBJ2-3, with 10 nucleotides matching TRBD1. The CDR3 is 18 amino acids. Germline V CDR1 and CDR2: LNHNV, YYDKDF (reference sequence). V lost 2 bases, J lost 4 bases, and 12 bases stayed unmatched. Here the CDR3 DNA reads TGTGCCACCAGCAGACTCCCGATAGGGACAGGGGACCCAGATACGCAGTATTTT. As protein: CATSRLPIGTGDPDTQYF.

Remarks on this clone: Other DNA sequences within the sample encode an identical CDR3. V gene TRBV6-5 combines with J gene TRBJ2-7; D not certain. CDR3 length: 13 residues. V lost 0 bases, J lost 5 bases, and 8 bases lay in between. Germline values: CDR1 MNHEY, CDR2 SVGAGI. CDR3: CASSYSGVNEQYF. DNA of the CDR3: TGTGCCAGCAGTTACTCTGGGGTGAACGAGCAGTACTTC.

The V call is TRBV7-9, the J call TRBJ2-1; TRBD2 matches at 7 bases. Germline trimming cut 5 bases from V and 6 bases from J; bases unmatched to any gene: 10. This CDR3 contains 15 residues. Germline values: CDR1 SEHNR, CDR2 FQNEAQ (reference sequence). The CDR3 DNA reads TGTGCCAGCAGCCAAGCGGGATCTCACCTCAATGAGCAGTTCTTC. Its protein product is CASSQAGSHLNEQFF.

The DNA for the CDR3 is TGTGCCAGCAGCCAAGTAGGGGTGGAGTCCTACGAGCAGTACTTC. Translated, it gives CASSQVGVESYEQYF. V and J are TRBV14 and TRBJ2-7; perhaps TRBD1 as D (5 bases). V was clipped by 1 base and J by 1 base, with 11 bases between them. Germline loops: CDR1 SGHDN, CDR2 FVKESK. The CDR3 has 15 residues.

This clone appeared a single time. V usage is TRBV9 and J usage is TRBJ2-7; D is possibly TRBD1 (5 bases). The CDR3 is made up of 13 amino acids. Trimming removed 3 bases at V and 1 base at J, with 8 bases between. From germline, CDR1 is SGDLS and CDR2 YYNGEE. CDR3 bases: TGTGCCAGCAGCGGCCCAGGGTCCTACGAGCAGTACTTC. Its protein product is CASSGPGSYEQYF.

The chain carries TRBV4-1 and TRBJ1-1; 10 bases fit TRBD1. CDR3 length equals 16 residues. With V trimmed by 4 bases and J by 6 bases, 11 bases remained unmatched. Per the germline V gene, CDR1 is MGHRA and CDR2 is YSYEKL. The DNA of the CDR3 is TGCGCCAGCAGCCCTTCGGACAGGGGGGAGGACGCTGAAGCTTTCTTT. Residues: CASSPSDRGEDAEAFF.

The V and J genes are TRBV7-9 and TRBJ2-5, with D unresolved. Trimming removed 5 bases at V and 5 bases at J, with 18 bases between. From germline, CDR1 is SEHNR and CDR2 FQNEAQ (reference sequence). The CDR3 spans 15 residues. CDR3 bases: TGTGCCAGCAGCCCTCATGGCTCCGAAGGTGAGACCCAGTACTTC. This translates into CASSPHGSEGETQYF.

To note about this clone: The same CDR3 is also encoded by other DNA sequences in this sample. The rearrangement joins TRBV4-1 to TRBJ1-3; D remains unclear. The CDR3 spans 15 residues. Germline V gives CDR1 MGHRA, CDR2 YSYEKL. Trimming left V 1 base short and J 0 bases short, with 7 bases between. CDR3 protein: CASSQVVSSGNTIYF. CDR3 DNA sequence: TGCGCCAGCAGCCAAGTTGTCAGCTCTGGAAACACCATATATTTT.

The CDR3 coding sequence is TGTGCCAGCTCACCGGGACTAGCGGACCGCTACGAGCAGTACTTC. It encodes CASSPGLADRYEQYF. The rearrangement links TRBV18 to TRBJ2-7; 11 bases map to TRBD2. Germline assignment: CDR1 KGHSH and CDR2 LQKENI. This CDR3 contains 15 residues. V lost 3 bases and J lost 3; bases outside the gene matches: 4.

The chain recombines TRBV6-5 with TRBJ2-2; D uncertain. Trimming removed 0 bases from V and 8 bases from J, with 13 bases in between. Germline lookup yields CDR1 MNHEY and CDR2 SVGAGI. CDR3 length equals 15 residues. The CDR3 reads CASSYSEGTPGELFF. CDR3 sequence (DNA): TGTGCCAGCAGTTACTCGGAAGGAACACCGGGGGAGCTGTTTTTT.

V gene TRBV5-1 combines with J gene TRBJ2-7, with D maybe TRBD1 (6 bases). The CDR3 loop spans 16 amino acids. Trimming took off 10 bases at V and 0 bases at J, with 23 bases between the two ends. The germline V gene has CDR1 SGHRS and CDR2 YFSETQ. This CDR3 is CAGSKPTGIPSYEQYF. The DNA for the CDR3 is TGCGCCGGCTCAAAACCTACAGGGATCCCCTCCTACGAGCAGTACTTC.

The V and J genes are TRBV2 and TRBJ2-4; 13 nucleotides match TRBD2. This CDR3 has 15 residues. V shed 5 bases and J 5 bases; nucleotides not matched to a gene: 3. Germline CDR1 SNHLY, CDR2 FYNNEI. The CDR3 region is CASSLGLAGENIQYF. CDR3 coding DNA: TGTGCCAGCAGTCTAGGACTAGCGGGAGAAAACATTCAGTACTTC.

Points on this clone: This CDR3 is also generated by other DNA sequences in the sample. This sequence joins TRBV4-3 and TRBJ2-2; D call uncertain. This CDR3 spans 14 amino acids. V was pared by 1 base and J by 1 base, with 4 bases between. Per the germline V gene, CDR1 is LGHNA and CDR2 is YSLEER. CDR3 protein: CASSQGQNTGELFF. The DNA for the CDR3 is TGCGCCAGCAGCCAAGGCCAGAACACCGGGGAGCTGTTTTTT.

Details on this clone: This sample also contains other DNA sequences that code for the same CDR3. The chain has TRBV5-4 and TRBJ2-3; no clear D. Germline-derived CDR1 and CDR2 are SGHNT and YYREEE (reference sequence). V lost 4 bases and J 1 base, leaving 7 bases between the germline ends. This CDR3 region has 13 residues. This chain's CDR3 is CASSLQGTDTQYF. For the CDR3, the DNA is TGTGCCAGCAGCCTGCAGGGCACAGATACGCAGTATTTT.

The genes are TRBV27 and TRBJ2-7; unclear D gene. CDR3 size: 16 residues. The V and J ends lost 2 bases and 9 bases respectively, with 23 bases between them. Looked up from germline, CDR1 is MNHEY and CDR2 is SMNVEV (reference sequence). DNA for the CDR3: TGTGCCAGCAGTTTAGGAGCTGGGATGAAAGAGGACGGGCAGTACTTC. Protein sequence: CASSLGAGMKEDGQYF.

The rearrangement uses TRBV2 and TRBJ2-7; 9 bases line up with TRBD1. The CDR3 is made up of 16 amino acids. The germline V gene has CDR1 SNHLY and CDR2 FYNNEI. Trimming removed 2 bases from V and 3 bases from J; junction bases left unmatched: 8. The CDR3 DNA follows: TGTGCCAGCAGTGAAACGCTTGGACAGGGGAGCTACGAGCAGTACTTC. Residues: CASSETLGQGSYEQYF.